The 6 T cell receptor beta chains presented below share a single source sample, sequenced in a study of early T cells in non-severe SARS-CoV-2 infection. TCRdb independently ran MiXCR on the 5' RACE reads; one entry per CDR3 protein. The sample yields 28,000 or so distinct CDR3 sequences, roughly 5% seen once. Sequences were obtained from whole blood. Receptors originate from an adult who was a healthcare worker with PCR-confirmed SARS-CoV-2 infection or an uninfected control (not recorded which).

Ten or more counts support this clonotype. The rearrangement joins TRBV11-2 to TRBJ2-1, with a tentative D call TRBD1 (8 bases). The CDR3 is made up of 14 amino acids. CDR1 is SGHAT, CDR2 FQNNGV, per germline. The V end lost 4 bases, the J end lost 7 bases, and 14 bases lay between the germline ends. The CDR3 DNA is TGTGCCAGCAGCTCGATACAGGGGGGGAATGAGCAGTTCTTC. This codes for CASSSIQGGNEQFF.

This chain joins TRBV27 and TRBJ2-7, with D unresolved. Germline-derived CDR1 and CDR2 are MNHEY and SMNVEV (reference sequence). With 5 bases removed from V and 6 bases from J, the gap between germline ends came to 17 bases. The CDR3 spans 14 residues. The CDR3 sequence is CASSPPGPTSEQYF. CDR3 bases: TGTGCCAGCAGTCCCCCGGGTCCCACGTCCGAGCAGTACTTC.

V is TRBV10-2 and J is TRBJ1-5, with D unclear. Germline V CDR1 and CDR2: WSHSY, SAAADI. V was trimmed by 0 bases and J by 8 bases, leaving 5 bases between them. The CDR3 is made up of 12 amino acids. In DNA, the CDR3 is TGCGCCAGCAGTGAGTCGAGGGAGCCCCAGCATTTT. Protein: CASSESREPQHF.

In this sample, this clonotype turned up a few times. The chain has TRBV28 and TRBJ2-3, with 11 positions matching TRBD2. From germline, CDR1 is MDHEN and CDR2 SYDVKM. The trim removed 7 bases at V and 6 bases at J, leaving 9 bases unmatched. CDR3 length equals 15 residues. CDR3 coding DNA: TGTGCCAGCACCCCCGAACTAGCGGGGGCTGATACGCAGTATTTT. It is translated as CASTPELAGADTQYF.

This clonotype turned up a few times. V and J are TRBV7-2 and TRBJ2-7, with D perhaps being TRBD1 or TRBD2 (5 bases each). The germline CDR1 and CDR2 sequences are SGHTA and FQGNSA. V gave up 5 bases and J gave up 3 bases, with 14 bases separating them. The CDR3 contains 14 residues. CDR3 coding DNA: TGTGCCAGCAGCCCCACCGGGACGAGCTACGAGCAGTACTTC. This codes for CASSPTGTSYEQYF.

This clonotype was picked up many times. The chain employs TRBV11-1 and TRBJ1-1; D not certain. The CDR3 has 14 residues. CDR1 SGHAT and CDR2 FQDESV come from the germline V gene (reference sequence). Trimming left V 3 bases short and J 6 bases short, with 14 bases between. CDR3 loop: CASSFRVYAAEAFF. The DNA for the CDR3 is TGTGCCAGCAGCTTTAGGGTTTATGCGGCTGAAGCTTTCTTT. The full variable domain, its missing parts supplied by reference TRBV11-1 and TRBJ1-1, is EAEVAQSPRYKITEKSQAVAFWCDPISGHATLYWYRQILGQGPELLVQFQDESVVDDSQLPKDRFSAERLKGVDSTLKIQPAELGDSAMYLCASSFRVYAAEAFFGQGTRLTVV.